Below, 15 T cell receptor beta chains from the same sample are listed, as sequenced in a study of blood T cell repertoires in COVID-19. Assay: immunoSEQ multiplex PCR; the TCRdb copy retains only in-frame clones and omits some. The sample yields roughly 250,000 clones, roughly nine tenths seen once. Input material: PBMCs or T cells enriched from blood (not recorded which). The origin of the receptors is a woman in her 30s with acute COVID-19.

The chain employs TRBV10-1 and TRBJ1-5; D possibly corresponds to TRBD1 (5 bases). CDR3 length equals 14 residues. Germline V gives CDR1 WNHNN, CDR2 SYGVQD (reference sequence). V gave up 2 bases and J gave up 1 base, with 6 bases separating them. CDR3 residues: CASSEGGSNQPQHF. The CDR3 DNA reads as TGCGCCAGCAGTGAGGGGGGGAGCAATCAGCCCCAGCATTTT.

In DNA form, the CDR3 reads TGTGCCATCAGTGAGTCGACGGGTCGAGAGACCCAGTACTTC. Protein product: CAISESTGRETQYF. This sequence joins TRBV10-3 and TRBJ2-5; no clear D gene. CDR1 is ENHRY and CDR2 is SYGVKD in the germline V gene. The germline V and J ends were trimmed by 0 bases and 4 bases, with 9 bases remaining between them. The CDR3 totals 14 residues.

This clone was observed once. CDR3 sequence (DNA): TGTGCCAGCAGCCAAGAACTAGTCACCGGGGAGCTGTTTTTT. It encodes CASSQELVTGELFF. The J gene is TRBJ2-2, the V gene TRBV5-4; TRBD2 might be the D (5 bases). Germline assignment: CDR1 SGHNT and CDR2 YYREEE (reference sequence). Between the trimmed V and J ends, which lost 4 bases and 4 bases, there was a span of 11 bases. The CDR3 length is 14 residues.

The chain uses TRBV3-1 (or the pseudogene TRBV3-2) and TRBJ2-2; perhaps TRBD2 as D (7 bases). The CDR3 is 16 amino acids. Trimming removed 0 bases at V and 7 bases at J, with 15 bases between. Germline loops: CDR1 LGHDT, CDR2 YNNKEL (reference sequence). CDR3 nucleotide sequence: TGTGCCAGCAGCCAAGAAACAACGGGGGGCCACGGGGAGCTGTTTTTT. Translation gives CASSQETTGGHGELFF.

A single count supports this clone. The chain employs TRBV4-1 and TRBJ2-4, with TRBD2 identical over 8 bases. With 3 bases clipped from V and 6 bases from J, the junction kept 13 bases outside the gene matches. The CDR3 is made up of 17 amino acids. CDR1 and CDR2 (germline): MGHRA, YSYEKL. This CDR3 is CASSQVEERERRNIQYF. CDR3 DNA: TGCGCCAGCAGCCAGGTGGAGGAGCGGGAGAGGAGAAACATTCAGTACTTC.

The sample holds one count of this clone. V gene TRBV7-3 combines with J gene TRBJ1-2; 8 positions match TRBD1. The trim removed 2 bases at V and 3 bases at J, leaving 5 bases unmatched. Germline V CDR1 and CDR2: SGHTA, FQGTGA. The CDR3 spans 15 residues. The chain's CDR3 is CASSLRPTGDYGYTF. In DNA form, the CDR3 reads TGTGCCAGCAGCTTACGCCCGACAGGGGACTATGGCTACACCTTC.

This chain uses TRBV29-1 with TRBJ2-3; D perhaps matches TRBD2 (5 bases). The CDR3 has 16 amino acids. V was trimmed by 6 bases and J by 4 bases, leaving 23 bases between them. Germline values: CDR1 SQVTM, CDR2 ANQGSEA. The CDR3 nucleotides are TGCAGCGTGGACTCGAGGGCCCCCCTAGGAGCAGATACGCAGTATTTT. Encoded protein: CSVDSRAPLGADTQYF.

The chain joins TRBV2 to TRBJ2-2; 9 bases are a match to TRBD2. The CDR3 length is 16 residues. J gave up 5 bases and V 3 bases, and 7 bases lay outside the gene matches. Germline CDR1 reads SNHLY; CDR2 reads FYNNEI. The CDR3 sequence is CASSDVGGGVTGELFF. In nucleotides, the CDR3 is TGTGCCAGCAGTGATGTTGGCGGGGGGGTGACCGGGGAGCTGTTTTTT. Full variable domain (outside the CDR3, taken from reference TRBV2 and TRBJ2-2): EPEVTQTPSHQVTQMGQEVILRCVPISNHLYFYWYRQILGQKVEFLVSFYNNEISEKSEIFDDQFSVERPDGSNFTLKIRSTKLEDSAMYFCASSDVGGGVTGELFFGEGSRLTVL.

The chain joins TRBV12-2 to TRBJ2-5; TRBD2, the D gene given by the table, was not confirmed from the DNA. TRBV12-2 is a pseudogene segment. The CDR3 loop spans 15 amino acids. CDR3 sequence: CASRLGPTGQETQYF. The DNA of the CDR3 is TGTGCAAGTCGCTTAGGTCCCACGGGCCAAGAGACCCAGTACTTC.

The chain has TRBV19 and TRBJ1-5, with 9 nucleotides matching TRBD1. Per the germline V gene, CDR1 is LNHDA and CDR2 is SQIVND (reference sequence). V gave up 5 bases and J gave up 6 bases; unmatched junction bases: 11. The CDR3 extends over 16 amino acids. The CDR3 bases are TGTGCCAGTAGTCCCAGGGACAGGGTGGTCCCTCAGCCCCAGCATTTT. Encoded protein: CASSPRDRVVPQPQHF.

The chain employs TRBV7-2 and TRBJ1-6, with D possibly TRBD1 on 5 matching bases. The CDR3 covers 14 residues. Germline V lookup: CDR1 SGHTA, CDR2 FQGNSA. Trimming removed 5 bases from V and 7 bases from J, with 12 bases in between. The DNA for the CDR3 is TGTGCCAGCAGCGTGGGGGGGAGGAATTCACCCCTCCACTTT. The encoded protein is CASSVGGRNSPLHF. The full variable domain, rest sourced from reference TRBV7-2 and TRBJ1-6, is GAGVSQSPSNKVTEKGKDVELRCDPISGHTALYWYRQSLGQGLEFLIYFQGNSAPDKSGLPSDRFSAERTGGSVSTLTIQRTQQEDSAVYLCASSVGGRNSPLHFGNGTRLTVT.

The chain joins TRBV5-5 to TRBJ1-1; 7 bases are shared with TRBD1. Germline CDR1 is SGHKS and CDR2 is YYEKEE (reference sequence). Germline trimming cut 1 base from V and 11 bases from J; bases unmatched to any gene: 8. The CDR3 spans 13 residues. CDR3 nucleotide sequence: TGTGCCAGCAGCTTGAGGGCAGGGGGGCAGGCTTTCTTT. Translation: CASSLRAGGQAFF.

The V gene is TRBV4-3, the J gene TRBJ1-2, with unresolved D. The CDR3 has 15 residues. V gave up 0 bases and J gave up 2 bases, with 10 bases separating them. CDR1 and CDR2 (germline): LGHNA, YSLEER. CDR3 loop: CASSQDRGANYGYTF. As DNA, the CDR3 is TGCGCCAGCAGCCAAGATCGGGGTGCAAACTATGGCTACACCTTC.

The CDR3 here is CASSLGQRFNNSPLHF. The CDR3 DNA sequence: TGTGCCAGCAGCTTAGGACAGAGATTTAATAATTCACCCCTCCACTTT. The chain combines TRBV7-8 with TRBJ1-6; a weak D match, TRBD1 (5 bases). Germline values: CDR1 SGHVS, CDR2 FQNEAQ. Between the trimmed V and J ends, which lost 1 base and 5 bases, there was a span of 12 bases. The CDR3 consists of 16 residues. Together with reference TRBV7-8 and TRBJ1-6, the CDR3 gives the full variable domain: GAGVSQSPRYKVAKRGQDVALRCDPISGHVSLFWYQQALGQGPEFLTYFQNEAQLDKSGLPSDRFFAERPEGSVSTLKIQRTQQEDSAVYLCASSLGQRFNNSPLHFGNGTRLTVT.

The chain combines TRBV11-3 with TRBJ2-4; 10 nucleotides line up with TRBD1. This CDR3 contains 18 residues. Germline trimming cut 5 bases from V and 1 base from J; bases unmatched to any gene: 11. Germline V gene lookup returns CDR1 SGHNT and CDR2 YENEEA. This CDR3 reads CASSLPGTGEWAKNIQYF. The CDR3 region has the DNA TGTGCCAGCAGCCTTCCCGGGACAGGGGAATGGGCCAAAAACATTCAGTACTTC.